This record looks at one T cell receptor beta chain sequence and its context. Its antigen is unidentified. The CDR3 length is 16 residues. The V gene lost 4 bases and the J gene lost 2 bases, with 12 bases spanning the gap. Germline CDR1 is MNHEY and CDR2 is SVGAGI. This entry comes from a study of blood T cells in healthy people across ages. Whole-study results and caveats: In the absence of known donor CMV status, changes in expanded clonotypes were possibly confounded.

Combining a sample-barcoded 5' primer with a J-beta primer mix, a second PCR ran for 7 to 11 cycles. Via MiXCR, TCRdb re-called the 5' RACE reads, giving one row per CDR3 protein. The data hold about 940,000 distinct CDR3 sequences, with about 48% observed a single time. V and J are TRBV6-5 and TRBJ2-6; D gene unclear. This TCR came from a man aged 25 to 40 in good health. Sequenced sample: blood. The CDR3 DNA is TGTGCCAGCAGTTCGCCCTCGAGGCCTGGGGCCAACGTCCTGACTTTC. Translation: CASSSPSRPGANVLTF.